Listed below are T cell receptor beta chains from one sample, sequenced in a study of T cell repertoires in cytomegalovirus infection. TCRdb re-analysed the reads in MiXCR, keeping a single row per CDR3 protein. This sample has fewer than 650,000 distinct CDR3 sequences, with under 45% found just once. Their cognate antigens are unknown. The sequenced sample was cultured PBMCs, obtained from culture after CMV antigen stimulation. The receptors were gathered from a human donor in good health (CMV status not recorded). Some clones in this sample may be carry-over from other donors' samples. Both conserved end residues are part of each CDR3. The order of the fields is V gene, J gene, clone size, D gene, CDR3 DNA, CDR3 protein. The D gene is left open where the match is weak. Expanded clones get a size class; other rows say once, few or many, or leave the size out.

TRBV5-5,TRBJ2-7,once,TRBD1,TGTGCCAGCAGCTTGGAAGGACAGGGGCGATACGAGCAGTACTTC,CASSLEGQGRYEQYF
TRBV19,TRBJ1-1,-,-,TGTGCCAGTATGGAGGCCGCGAACACTGAAGCTTTCTTT,CASMEAANTEAFF
TRBV7-4,TRBJ2-7,-,-,TGTGCCAGCAGCTTAGAGGGATACGTGGAGCAGTACTTC,CASSLEGYVEQYF
TRBV4-1,TRBJ2-7,-,-,TGCGCCAGCAGCCCCCGGGACCGGGGGACCTACGAGCAGTACTTC,CASSPRDRGTYEQYF
TRBV11-2,TRBJ2-5,few,TRBD1,TGTGCCAGCAGCTTAGGGGGACAGACCCTGTACCAAGAGACCCAGTACTTC,CASSLGGQTLYQETQYF
TRBV11-2,TRBJ2-1,-,-,TGTGCCAGCAGCTTAGATAAACCCGACAATGAGCAGTTCTTC,CASSLDKPDNEQFF
TRBV7-8,TRBJ2-3,many,-,TGTGCCAGCAGCTTAGTAGCGGAGGTGGCAGATACGCAGTATTTT,CASSLVAEVADTQYF
TRBV6-2/TRBV6-3,TRBJ2-1,-,-,TGTGCCAGCAGTTGGGCCCGGACGGGAGTGAGGGACAATGAGCAGTTCTTC,CASSWARTGVRDNEQFF
TRBV7-9,TRBJ2-2,-,TRBD2,TGTGCCAGCAGCCCGCTAGCGGGAGAGGCCGGGGAGCTGTTTTTT,CASSPLAGEAGELFF
TRBV11-2,TRBJ2-7,few,-,TGTGCCAGCAGCTCCCTGGTAAGGCCCTACGAGCAGTACTTC,CASSSLVRPYEQYF
TRBV25-1,TRBJ2-5,-,-,TGTGCCAGCAGTGAGGTAGATTCGACCCAGTACTTC,CASSEVDSTQYF
TRBV2,TRBJ1-5,-,TRBD1,TGTGCCAGCAGTGAAGGACAGGGGGCAGGGCAGCCCCAGCATTTT,CASSEGQGAGQPQHF
TRBV6-5,TRBJ2-2,-,TRBD1,TGTGCCAGCAGTCCCCGGGGGACAGGCGGTACCGGGGAGCTGTTTTTT,CASSPRGTGGTGELFF
TRBV12-5,TRBJ1-1,-,-,TGTGCTAGTGGTTTTCCCCGGGCTCTGAACACTGAAGCTTTCTTT,CASGFPRALNTEAFF
TRBV12-3/TRBV12-4,TRBJ1-1,-,TRBD1,TGTGCCAGCGGGGTAGGGGGCGAGACTGAAGCTTTCTTT,CASGVGGETEAFF
TRBV11-2,TRBJ1-2,-,-,TGTGCCAGCAGCTTTCAGGGATTCCCATCCAGTTTGGGATCTCAAGGCTACACCTTC,CASSFQGFPSSLGSQGYTF
TRBV7-2,TRBJ2-5,few,TRBD1,TGTGCCAGCAGCTTGCCCCGGAACAGGGGACAAGAGACCCAGTACTTC,CASSLPRNRGQETQYF
TRBV7-6,TRBJ2-7,few,-,TGTGCCAGCAGCCAACGCCCGGACGGCTCCTACGAGCAGTACTTC,CASSQRPDGSYEQYF